Each of the 32 T cell receptor beta chains below was sequenced from the same sample in a study of vaccination and CD4 T cells after COVID-19. For these receptors, no antigen is known. Oncomine TCR Beta short-read sequencing was applied to DNA from cultured CD4+ T cells. TCRdb analysed the PCR reads with MiXCR anew, one entry per CDR3 protein. The sample has approximately 26,000 distinct CDR3 sequences; 35% to 50% are singletons. The treatment is: approximately 9-day PBMC culture with coronavirus spike peptide pools or control peptides (ViraFEST assay). Sequencing was carried out using CD4+ T cells from blood, cultured in vitro. The origin of the receptors is a human donor who had recovered from COVID-19.

This clonotype was seen more than once but under ten times. J is TRBJ2-2 and V is TRBV6-4; 11 bases fit TRBD1. The CDR3 totals 15 residues. Trimming cost V 3 bases and J 3 bases; bases outside gene matches: 0. Per germline, CDR1 MRHNA and CDR2 SNTAGT. This CDR3 is CASSEGQGDTGELFF. In DNA form, the CDR3 reads TGTGCCAGCAGTGAGGGACAGGGGGACACCGGGGAGCTGTTTTTT.

The rearrangement joins TRBV7-2 to TRBJ2-7, with 7 bases that match TRBD1. The CDR3 covers 15 residues. The V gene's germline CDR1 is SGHTA and CDR2 FQGNSA. Unmatched junction bases numbered 7, after V lost 1 base and J lost 4 bases. CDR3 loop: CASSLGGTEPYEQYF. The CDR3 region has the DNA TGTGCCAGCAGCTTAGGAGGGACAGAACCTTACGAGCAGTACTTC.

The V gene is TRBV7-6, the J gene TRBJ1-6; D ambiguous. V was trimmed by 4 bases and J by 7 bases, leaving 8 bases between them. The CDR3 is made up of 13 amino acids. CDR1 is SGHVS, CDR2 FNYEAQ, per germline. CDR3 bases: TGTGCCAGCAGCTACGAGGCGAATTCACCCCTCCACTTT. Translating gives CASSYEANSPLHF.

The chain recombines TRBV7-8 with TRBJ2-3; 7 positions agree with TRBD1. The CDR3 totals 16 residues. Germline CDR1 SGHVS, CDR2 FQNEAQ. The V gene end was trimmed by 5 bases and the J gene end by 8 bases; junction bases not matched to a gene: 16. CDR3 DNA: TGTGCCAGCAGCGCCTACAGGGGCCTAGGGGAATCTACGCAGTATTTT. Translation gives CASSAYRGLGESTQYF.

This clonotype was seen a few times. This chain uses TRBV6-1 with TRBJ1-2; D may be TRBD1 (6 bases). Germline V CDR1 and CDR2: MNHNS, SASEGT. This CDR3 is built from 14 residues. The V and J ends lost 4 bases and 4 bases respectively, with 13 bases between them. The chain's CDR3 is CASSVGAALYGYTF. In DNA, the CDR3 is TGTGCCAGCAGTGTGGGGGCTGCGCTCTATGGCTACACCTTC.

V gene TRBV7-9 combines with J gene TRBJ1-2; 7 nucleotides align to TRBD1. Germline assignment: CDR1 SEHNR and CDR2 FQNEAQ (reference sequence). The CDR3 totals 14 residues. V dropped 4 bases and J dropped 0; count of bases not matched to a gene: 2. CDR3 sequence: CASSSRGTNYGYTF. CDR3 coding DNA: TGTGCCAGCAGCTCCAGGGGGACTAACTATGGCTACACCTTC.

The J gene is TRBJ2-7, the V gene TRBV14; TRBD2 matches 7 bases. This CDR3 region has 14 residues. Trimming at V came to 1 base and at J to 7 bases, leaving 7 bases not matched to a gene. Germline V gene sequence: CDR1 SGHDN, CDR2 FVKESK. The CDR3 region has the DNA TGTGCCAGCAGCCAAGTGGGGAGGGCCGGGGAGCAGTACTTC. Protein sequence: CASSQVGRAGEQYF. Filled out from reference TRBV14 and TRBJ2-7, the complete variable domain reads EAGVTQFPSHSVIEKGQTVTLRCDPISGHDNLYWYRRVMGKEIKFLLHFVKESKQDESGMPNNRFLAERTGGTYSTLKVQPAELEDSGVYFCASSQVGRAGEQYFGPGTRLTVT.

The chain uses TRBV11-3 and TRBJ2-3; either TRBD1 or TRBD2 may fit D (5 bases each). CDR3 length equals 15 residues. From germline, CDR1 is SGHNT and CDR2 YENEEA. With 3 bases removed from V and 4 bases from J, the gap between germline ends came to 14 bases. The CDR3 DNA sequence: TGTGCCAGCAGCTTTAGTTTGGGGGTCGCAGATACGCAGTATTTT. Residues: CASSFSLGVADTQYF.

The V call is TRBV15, the J call TRBJ2-7, with 7 positions matching TRBD1. There are 13 residues in the CDR3. The germline gives CDR1 LNHNV, CDR2 YYDKDF (reference sequence). Trimming took 5 bases from V and 6 from J; bases not matched to a gene: 7. CDR3 in DNA: TGTGCCACCAGCGCAGGACAGGAGCGCGAGCAGTACTTC. Residues: CATSAGQEREQYF.

The genes are TRBV6-2 or TRBV6-3 and TRBJ2-3; a weak D match, TRBD1 (5 bases). The CDR3 spans 15 residues. V lost 0 bases to trimming and J lost 6 bases, with 13 bases between them. Germline V gene data show CDR1 as MNHEY and CDR2 as SVGEGT. Here the CDR3 reads CASSYSKRRADTQYF. In DNA form, the CDR3 reads TGTGCCAGCAGTTACTCGAAGCGCAGGGCTGATACGCAGTATTTT.

The rearrangement uses TRBV21-1 and TRBJ2-7; the table's D call, TRBD1, was not checked against the DNA. TRBV21-1 is a pseudogene segment. The CDR3 is 14 amino acids. The CDR3 loop is CASSPIYRANEQYF. CDR3 nucleotide sequence: TGTGCCAGCAGCCCCATATACAGGGCGAACGAGCAGTACTTC.

The J gene is TRBJ2-5, the V gene TRBV7-2; 8 nucleotides match TRBD2. The CDR3 covers 15 residues. Trimming at V came to 2 bases and at J to 6 bases, leaving 8 bases not matched to a gene. Germline V lookup: CDR1 SGHTA, CDR2 FQGNSA. The CDR3 nucleotides read TGTGCCAGCAGCTTAAATAGTAGCGGGAAAAAGACCCAGTACTTC. This encodes CASSLNSSGKKTQYF.

The V gene is TRBV7-2, the J gene TRBJ1-6; 7 bases agree with TRBD1. Germline trimming cut 1 base from V and 6 bases from J; bases unmatched to any gene: 3. The CDR3 sequence is 15 residues long. Germline V gene sequence: CDR1 SGHTA, CDR2 FQGNSA. The CDR3 DNA reads TGTGCCAGCAGCTTAGTGCAGGGGGTTAATTCACCCCTCCACTTT. Its translation: CASSLVQGVNSPLHF.

The J gene is TRBJ2-7, the V gene TRBV18; possibly TRBD2 for D (6 bases). Germline V CDR1 and CDR2: KGHSH, LQKENI. Trimming took off 3 bases at V and 4 bases at J, with 13 bases between the two ends. The CDR3 is 14 amino acids. The CDR3 reads CASSPPGLPYEQYF. As DNA, the CDR3 is TGTGCCAGCTCACCTCCGGGACTGCCGTACGAGCAGTACTTC.

This chain connects TRBV7-2 to TRBJ1-1, with 7 bases fitting TRBD1. With V trimmed by 0 bases and J by 2 bases, 9 bases remained unmatched. The CDR3 sequence is 17 residues long. Germline values: CDR1 SGHTA, CDR2 FQGNSA. CDR3 in DNA: TGTGCCAGCAGCTTAGCGTGGTTTGGGACAGCCAACACTGAAGCTTTCTTT. It encodes CASSLAWFGTANTEAFF.

The V gene is TRBV2, the J gene TRBJ2-3; D might be TRBD1 or TRBD2, each matching 6 bases. CDR3 length equals 16 residues. The germline CDR1 and CDR2 sequences are SNHLY and FYNNEI. The ends were cut back, 4 bases at V and 1 base at J, with 15 bases in the middle. The CDR3 nucleotides read TGTGCCAGCAGTGTAAGGGGGGCGAGGGGCACAGATACGCAGTATTTT. Its protein is CASSVRGARGTDTQYF.

The gene calls are TRBV11-3 and TRBJ1-6; D gene unclear. CDR1 is SGHNT and CDR2 is YENEEA in the germline V gene. V was cut by 6 bases and J by 8 bases, with 14 bases left in between. The CDR3 totals 14 residues. CDR3: CASSRREKDSPLHF. The CDR3 region has the DNA TGTGCCAGCAGTCGACGGGAAAAGGATTCACCCCTCCACTTT.

The chain has TRBV10-3 and TRBJ2-1; perhaps D is TRBD1 or TRBD2 (5 bases each). The germline gives CDR1 ENHRY, CDR2 SYGVKD. CDR3 length: 14 residues. V lost 6 bases to trimming and J lost 2 bases, with 11 bases between them. The CDR3 sequence: CAISRDQTYNEQFF. Here the CDR3 DNA reads TGTGCCATCAGCCGGGACCAGACCTACAATGAGCAGTTCTTC.

This chain connects TRBV6-2 or TRBV6-3 to TRBJ1-2; D gene ambiguous. Trimming took off 4 bases at V and 3 bases at J, with 3 bases between the two ends. This CDR3 has 11 amino acids. CDR1 is MNHEY and CDR2 is SVGEGT in the germline V gene. The chain's CDR3 is CASSSHYGYTF. The CDR3 DNA follows: TGTGCCAGCAGTTCCCACTATGGCTACACCTTC.

V usage is TRBV10-3 and J usage is TRBJ2-3, with TRBD2 as a possible D gene (6 bases). Per the germline V gene, CDR1 is ENHRY and CDR2 is SYGVKD. The CDR3 has 13 amino acids. The germline V and J ends were trimmed by 6 bases and 3 bases, with 10 bases remaining between them. The chain's CDR3 is CAISGEVTDTQYF. DNA for the CDR3: TGTGCCATCAGCGGGGAGGTGACAGATACGCAGTATTTT.

By proportion, this clonotype is medium-sized (0.01 to 0.1%). The chain couples TRBV15 to TRBJ2-7; 10 bases fit TRBD2. CDR1 is LNHNV, CDR2 YYDKDF, per germline (reference sequence). V lost 1 base to trimming and J lost 7 bases; unmatched junction nucleotides: 19. The CDR3 runs 19 residues. CDR3 loop: CATSRGLAGAVRALGEQYF. The CDR3 DNA reads TGTGCCACCAGCAGAGGTCTAGCGGGAGCCGTCCGGGCCCTTGGTGAGCAGTACTTC. Variable domain in full (rest from reference TRBV15 and TRBJ2-7): DAMVIQNPRYQVTQFGKPVTLSCSQTLNHNVMYWYQQKSSQAPKLLFHYYDKDFNNEADTPDNFQSRRPNTSFCFLDIRSPGLGDTAMYLCATSRGLAGAVRALGEQYFGPGTRLTVT.

The V call is TRBV20-1, the J call TRBJ2-1, with TRBD2 matching 11 bases. Germline lookup yields CDR1 DFQATT and CDR2 SNEGSKA (reference sequence). V gave up 2 bases and J gave up 0 bases; unmatched junction bases: 9. The CDR3 consists of 18 residues. CDR3 DNA sequence: TGCAGTGCTAGAACTAGCGGGGGCCTCGTCACCTCCTACAATGAGCAGTTCTTC. Translated: CSARTSGGLVTSYNEQFF.

The chain carries TRBV19 and TRBJ2-3; 9 nucleotides agree with TRBD1. V lost 10 bases and J lost 4; bases outside the gene matches: 6. This CDR3 contains 13 residues. Per the germline V gene, CDR1 is LNHDA and CDR2 is SQIVND (reference sequence). CDR3 in amino acids: CATGRQGADTQYF. In DNA form, the CDR3 reads TGTGCCACCGGGCGACAGGGGGCAGATACGCAGTATTTT.

This clonotype was counted only a few times. This chain links TRBV2 with TRBJ2-3; D unresolved. Per the germline V gene, CDR1 is SNHLY and CDR2 is FYNNEI. This CDR3 has 12 residues. The germline V and J ends were trimmed by 6 bases and 11 bases, with 15 bases remaining between them. CDR3 sequence reads: CASSKTIRQQYF. The CDR3 nucleotides are TGTGCCAGCAGCAAGACAATCCGGCAGCAGTATTTT.

This rearrangement joins TRBV11-3 to TRBJ1-1, with D unresolved. V was cut by 2 bases and J by 3 bases, with 7 bases left in between. CDR1 is SGHNT and CDR2 is YENEEA in the germline V gene. CDR3 size: 13 residues. This CDR3 is CASSLSGYTEAFF. CDR3 DNA sequence: TGTGCCAGCAGCTTATCCGGATACACTGAAGCTTTCTTT.

This chain links TRBV7-9 with TRBJ2-7; 9 bases agree with TRBD1. Germline CDR1 reads SEHNR; CDR2 reads FQNEAQ (reference sequence). V trimming: 4 bases; J trimming: 5 bases; junction bases outside the gene matches: 6. The CDR3 runs 14 residues. This chain's CDR3 is CASSSTGTGNEQYF. The CDR3 nucleotides are TGTGCCAGCAGCTCAACCGGGACAGGGAACGAGCAGTACTTC.

The gene calls are TRBV7-8 and TRBJ2-7, with 8 bases that match TRBD1. CDR1 is SGHVS and CDR2 is FQNEAQ in the germline V gene. V was clipped by 4 bases and J by 1 base; unmatched bases: 18. The CDR3 has 19 amino acids. The CDR3: CASSSRGLSSLALSYEQYF. The CDR3 nucleotides are TGTGCCAGCAGCTCCAGGGGGCTATCCAGCCTCGCATTATCCTACGAGCAGTACTTC.

The chain joins TRBV5-4 to TRBJ1-1, with TRBD1 matching 9 bases. From germline, CDR1 is SGHNT and CDR2 YYREEE (reference sequence). J was trimmed by 11 bases and V by 5 bases; bases with no gene match: 16. The CDR3 is 15 amino acids. CDR3 protein: CASSLQSEQGAGAFF. DNA of the CDR3: TGTGCCAGCAGTTTACAATCCGAACAGGGGGCCGGGGCTTTCTTT. Variable domain in full (rest from reference TRBV5-4 and TRBJ1-1): ETGVTQSPTHLIKTRGQQVTLRCSSQSGHNTVSWYQQALGQGPQFIFQYYREEENGRGNFPPRFSGLQFPNYSSELNVNALELDDSALYLCASSLQSEQGAGAFFGQGTRLTVV.

This clonotype occurred a few times. This chain joins TRBV18 and TRBJ2-2; D is ambiguous. The CDR3 spans 14 residues. CDR1 KGHSH and CDR2 LQKENI come from the germline V gene. Trimming stripped 5 bases from V and 4 bases from J, with 11 bases between. CDR3 sequence: CASSGREITGELFF. The CDR3, as DNA: TGTGCCAGCTCAGGTAGAGAGATCACCGGGGAGCTGTTTTTT.

With regard to this clonotype: Its ends do not fully match the called genes, so a read error is possible. The V gene is TRBV20-1, the J gene TRBJ1-1; the match to TRBD1 covers 9 bases. In germline, CDR1 is DFQATT, CDR2 SNEGSKA (reference sequence). This CDR3 is built from 13 residues. This chain's CDR3 is CSAPDRGNAEAFF. The CDR3, as DNA: TGCAGTGCGCCAGACAGGGGGAACGCTGAAGCTTTCTTT.

This chain joins TRBV5-1 and TRBJ2-3; 11 nucleotides align to TRBD2. This CDR3 region has 15 residues. The trim removed 4 bases at V and 0 bases at J, leaving 1 base unmatched. Germline CDR1 SGHRS, CDR2 YFSETQ. CDR3 bases: TGCGCCAGCAGCAGACTAGCGGGAAGCACAGATACGCAGTATTTT. The encoded protein is CASSRLAGSTDTQYF.

The table lists this clonotype with a few counts. V usage is TRBV2 and J usage is TRBJ2-7, with 8 bases matching TRBD2. Germline V gives CDR1 SNHLY, CDR2 FYNNEI. With 6 bases clipped from V and 10 bases from J, the junction kept 8 bases outside the gene matches. The CDR3 has 12 residues. DNA of the CDR3: TGTGCCAGCAGAGACCGTAGCGGGACTCAGTACTTC. It codes for CASRDRSGTQYF. Supplemented by reference TRBV2 and TRBJ2-7, the full variable domain reads EPEVTQTPSHQVTQMGQEVILRCVPISNHLYFYWYRQILGQKVEFLVSFYNNEISEKSEIFDDQFSVERPDGSNFTLKIRSTKLEDSAMYFCASRDRSGTQYFGPGTRLTVT.